This TCR beta chain was sequenced in a study of cytomegalovirus exposure and HLA in healthy donors. In this sample, this clone turned up once. Its specificity is not known. The V gene's germline CDR1 is SGHRS and CDR2 YFSETQ. This CDR3 has 16 residues. With 2 bases removed from V and 0 bases from J, the gap between germline ends came to 9 bases. The PCR made use of 60 Vbeta and 13 Jbeta primers. Some clones are missing from TCRdb's copy, which holds only in-frame ones; the method was immunoSEQ multiplex PCR. The sample shows some 100,000 clones, roughly three quarters of them seen only once. Findings and caveats of the study: An analysis done earlier found most TCR beta V segments productive about 90% or about 30% of the time. In vitro work confirmed that three CMV-associated chains recognize CMV antigens.

This sequence was found in a man in his forties or fifties in good health and CMV-seropositive. The source material was PBMCs. The chain employs TRBV5-1 and TRBJ1-6; D is unclear. The CDR3 region is CASSFQTTSYNSPLHF. The CDR3 nucleotides read TGCGCCAGCAGCTTCCAGACAACCTCCTATAATTCACCCCTCCACTTT.